A selection of T cell receptor beta chains follows, all from one sample in a study of neoadjuvant anti-PD-1 for oral cavity cancer. The repertoire was sequenced with immunoSEQ multiplex PCR; TCRdb's copy has only in-frame clones and lacks some. The sample consists of approximately 37,000 clones, about 83% of them appearing once. Specimen: PBMCs, collected before nivolumab (anti-PD-1) treatment. These TCRs come from a person aged 35-79 years with oral cavity squamous cell carcinoma. The CDR3 runs from the conserved cysteine through the conserved F or W. The D gene is left open where the match is weak. Expanded clones get a size class; other rows say once, few or many, or leave the size out.

j_call v_call clone_size d_call cdr3_aa cdr3_nt
TRBJ2-3 TRBV7-7 medium-sized TRBD2 CASSLGLAASTDTQYF TGTGCCAGCAGTCTGGGACTAGCGGCTAGCACAGATACGCAGTATTTT
TRBJ2-2 TRBV7-2 once TRBD1 CASSGPDRGSWELFF TGTGCCAGCAGCGGTCCGGACAGGGGGTCCTGGGAGCTGTTTTTT
TRBJ1-3 TRBV7-2 NA NA CASSPQISSGNTIYF TGTGCCAGCAGCCCCCAGATAAGCTCTGGAAACACCATATATTTT
TRBJ1-5 TRBV28 NA NA CASSLMGRQPQHF TGTGCCAGCAGTTTAATGGGAAGGCAGCCCCAGCATTTT
TRBJ1-1 TRBV7-9 NA NA CASSLYMAGVTEAFF TGTGCCAGCAGCTTATATATGGCGGGGGTCACTGAAGCTTTCTTT
TRBJ2-1 TRBV7-3 NA NA CASSLIGGSNEQFF TGTGCCAGCAGCTTAATAGGGGGTTCCAATGAGCAGTTCTTC
TRBJ2-7 TRBV9 NA TRBD2 CASSVDSGGSYEQYF TGTGCCAGCAGCGTAGATAGCGGGGGCTCCTACGAGCAGTACTTC
TRBJ1-2 TRBV6-1 NA NA CASIPDESNYGYTF TGTGCCAGCATCCCGGACGAGAGCAACTATGGCTACACCTTC
TRBJ2-7 TRBV10-3 few NA CAISDYRDTFTYEQYF TGTGCCATCAGCGATTACCGGGACACCTTTACCTACGAGCAGTACTTC
TRBJ2-1 TRBV28 NA NA CASNPPEVGEQFF TGTGCCAGCAACCCGCCGGAGGTCGGCGAGCAGTTCTTC
TRBJ1-2 TRBV13 NA TRBD1 CASSSRDREFFGGYTF TGTGCCAGCAGCTCCCGGGACAGGGAGTTTTTCGGGGGCTACACCTTC
TRBJ1-3 TRBV4-3 NA NA CASSQDQGLSGNTIYF TGCGCCAGCAGCCAAGATCAGGGCCTCTCTGGAAACACCATATATTTT
TRBJ1-2 TRBV6-1 NA NA CASRGPSGYTF TGTGCCAGCAGAGGGCCTAGCGGCTACACCTTC
TRBJ1-4 TRBV5-1 NA NA CASSSRGLFNEKLFF TGCGCCAGCAGCTCTAGGGGGTTGTTCAATGAAAAACTGTTTTTT
TRBJ2-6 TRBV6-5 NA NA CASSYLRNSGANVLTF TGTGCCAGCAGTTACCTGCGGAACTCTGGGGCCAACGTCCTGACTTTC
TRBJ1-1 TRBV9 NA NA CAPGWLNTEAFF TGTGCCCCCGGTTGGCTGAACACTGAAGCTTTCTTT